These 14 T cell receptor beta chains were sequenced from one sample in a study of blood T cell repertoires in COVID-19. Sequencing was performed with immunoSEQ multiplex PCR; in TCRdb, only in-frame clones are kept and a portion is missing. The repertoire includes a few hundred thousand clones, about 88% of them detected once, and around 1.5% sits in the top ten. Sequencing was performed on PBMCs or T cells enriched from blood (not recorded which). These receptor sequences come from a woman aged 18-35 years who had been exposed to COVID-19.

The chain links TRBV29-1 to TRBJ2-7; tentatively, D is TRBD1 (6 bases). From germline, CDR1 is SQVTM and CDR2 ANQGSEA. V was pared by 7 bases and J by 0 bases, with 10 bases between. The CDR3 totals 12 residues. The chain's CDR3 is CSGWDNSYEQYF. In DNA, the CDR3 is TGCAGCGGCTGGGACAACTCCTACGAGCAGTACTTC.

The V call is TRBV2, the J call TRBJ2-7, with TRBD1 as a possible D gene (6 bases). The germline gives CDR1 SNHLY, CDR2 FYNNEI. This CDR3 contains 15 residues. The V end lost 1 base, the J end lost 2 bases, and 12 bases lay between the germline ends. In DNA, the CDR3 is TGTGCCAGCAGTGAAGACAGGGCGATTACCTACGAGCAGTACTTC. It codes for CASSEDRAITYEQYF.

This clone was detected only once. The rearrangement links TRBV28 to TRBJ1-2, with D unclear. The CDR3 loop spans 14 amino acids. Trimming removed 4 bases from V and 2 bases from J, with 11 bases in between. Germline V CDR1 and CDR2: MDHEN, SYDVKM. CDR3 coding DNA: TGTGCCAGCAGTTCGCAGGCAAGCAACTATGGCTACACCTTC. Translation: CASSSQASNYGYTF.

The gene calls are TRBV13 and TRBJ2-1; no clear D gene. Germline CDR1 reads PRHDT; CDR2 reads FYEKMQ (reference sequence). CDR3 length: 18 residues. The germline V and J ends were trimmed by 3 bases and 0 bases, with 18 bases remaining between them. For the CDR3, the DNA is TGTGCCAGCAGCTTGGCGTCGGTTCGCGGAAGCTCCTACAATGAGCAGTTCTTC. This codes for CASSLASVRGSSYNEQFF.

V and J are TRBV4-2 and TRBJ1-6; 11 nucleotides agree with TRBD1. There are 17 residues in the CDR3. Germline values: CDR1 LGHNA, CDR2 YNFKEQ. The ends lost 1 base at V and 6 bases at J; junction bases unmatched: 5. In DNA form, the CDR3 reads TGTGCCAGCAGCCAAGTCGGGACAGGGGGAGGTAATTCACCCCTCCACTTT. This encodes CASSQVGTGGGNSPLHF.

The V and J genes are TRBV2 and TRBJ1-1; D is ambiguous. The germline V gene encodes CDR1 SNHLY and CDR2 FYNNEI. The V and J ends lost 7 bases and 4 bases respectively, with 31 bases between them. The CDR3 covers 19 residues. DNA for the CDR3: TGTGCCAGCATGCCTCGGGATGGTACACCCCGGGGATTTTTCACTGAAGCTTTCTTT. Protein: CASMPRDGTPRGFFTEAFF.

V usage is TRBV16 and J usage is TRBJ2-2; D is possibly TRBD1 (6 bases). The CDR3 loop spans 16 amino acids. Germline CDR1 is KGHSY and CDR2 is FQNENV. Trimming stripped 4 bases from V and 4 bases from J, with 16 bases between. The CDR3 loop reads CASSPNPGHSTGELFF. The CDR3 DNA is TGTGCCAGCAGCCCCAACCCGGGACACAGCACCGGGGAGCTGTTTTTT.

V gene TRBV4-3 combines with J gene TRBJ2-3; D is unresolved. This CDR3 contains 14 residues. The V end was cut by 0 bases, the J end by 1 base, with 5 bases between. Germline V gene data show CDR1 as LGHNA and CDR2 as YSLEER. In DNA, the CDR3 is TGCGCCAGCAGCCAAGATCTTGGCACAGATACGCAGTATTTT. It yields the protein CASSQDLGTDTQYF.

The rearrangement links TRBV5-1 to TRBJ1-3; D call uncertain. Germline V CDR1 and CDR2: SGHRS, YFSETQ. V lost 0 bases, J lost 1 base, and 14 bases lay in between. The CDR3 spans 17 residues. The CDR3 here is CASSLVADNWSGNTIYF. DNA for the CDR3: TGCGCCAGCAGCTTGGTCGCCGACAATTGGTCTGGAAACACCATATATTTT.

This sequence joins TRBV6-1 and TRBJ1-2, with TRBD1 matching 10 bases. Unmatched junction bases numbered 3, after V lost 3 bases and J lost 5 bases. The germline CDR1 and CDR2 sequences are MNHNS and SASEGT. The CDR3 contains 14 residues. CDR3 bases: TGTGCCAGCAGTGAGGGACAGGGGATATATGGCTACACCTTC. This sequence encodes CASSEGQGIYGYTF.

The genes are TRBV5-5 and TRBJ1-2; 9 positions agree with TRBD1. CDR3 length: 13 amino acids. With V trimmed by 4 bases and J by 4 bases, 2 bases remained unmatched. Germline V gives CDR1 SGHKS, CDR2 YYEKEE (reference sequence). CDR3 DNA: TGTGCCAGCAGCATGGGACAGGGCTATGGCTACACCTTC. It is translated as CASSMGQGYGYTF.

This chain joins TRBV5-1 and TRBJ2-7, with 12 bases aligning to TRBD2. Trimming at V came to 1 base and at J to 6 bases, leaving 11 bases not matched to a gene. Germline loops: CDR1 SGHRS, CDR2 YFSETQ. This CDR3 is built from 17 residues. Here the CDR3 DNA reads TGCGCCAGCAGCTTGCTAGGACATAGGACTAGCGGGATCGAGCAGTACTTC. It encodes CASSLLGHRTSGIEQYF.

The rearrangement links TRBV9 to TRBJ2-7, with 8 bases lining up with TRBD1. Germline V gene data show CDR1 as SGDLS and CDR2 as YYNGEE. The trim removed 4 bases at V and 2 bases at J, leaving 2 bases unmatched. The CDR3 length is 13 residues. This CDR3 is CASSPGQAYEQYF. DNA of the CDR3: TGTGCCAGCAGCCCGGGACAGGCCTACGAGCAGTACTTC.

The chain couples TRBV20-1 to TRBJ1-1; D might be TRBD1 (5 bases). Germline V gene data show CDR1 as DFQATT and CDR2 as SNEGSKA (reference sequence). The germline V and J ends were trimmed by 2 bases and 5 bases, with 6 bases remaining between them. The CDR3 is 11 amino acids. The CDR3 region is CSARPGTEAFF. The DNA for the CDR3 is TGCAGTGCTAGACCAGGGACTGAAGCTTTCTTT.